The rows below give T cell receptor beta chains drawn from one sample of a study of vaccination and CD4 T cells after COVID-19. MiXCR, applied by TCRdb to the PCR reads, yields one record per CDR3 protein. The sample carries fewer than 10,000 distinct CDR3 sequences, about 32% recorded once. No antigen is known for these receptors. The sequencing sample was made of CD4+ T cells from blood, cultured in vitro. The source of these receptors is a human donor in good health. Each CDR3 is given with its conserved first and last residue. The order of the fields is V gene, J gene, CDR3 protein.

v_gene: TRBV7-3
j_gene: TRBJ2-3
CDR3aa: CASSLPTSGDTDTQYF

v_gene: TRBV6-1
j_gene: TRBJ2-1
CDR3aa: CASSTSGANEQFF

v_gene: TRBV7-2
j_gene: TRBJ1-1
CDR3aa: CASSSILPTGLSETFF

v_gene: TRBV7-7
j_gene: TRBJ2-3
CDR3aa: CASSPAGSSTDTQYF

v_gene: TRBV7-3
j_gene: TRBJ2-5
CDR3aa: CASSLMPSGTETQYF

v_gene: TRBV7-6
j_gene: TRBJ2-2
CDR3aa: CASSLGSGTPLHTGELFF

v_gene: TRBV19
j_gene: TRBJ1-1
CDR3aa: CASSWRRGTEAFF

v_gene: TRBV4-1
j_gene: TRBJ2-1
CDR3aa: CASSAHLSSSYNEQFF

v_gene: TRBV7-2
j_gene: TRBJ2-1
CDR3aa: CASSPGQEAGGNEQFF

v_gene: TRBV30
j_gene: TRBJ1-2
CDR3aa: CAWSHPRGFYGYTF

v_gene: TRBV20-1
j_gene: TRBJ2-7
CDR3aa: CSARESGGMDEQYF

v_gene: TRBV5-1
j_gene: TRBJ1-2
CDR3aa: CASSFDGGTYGYTF

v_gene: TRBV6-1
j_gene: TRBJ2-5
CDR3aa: CASRAGTRQETQYF

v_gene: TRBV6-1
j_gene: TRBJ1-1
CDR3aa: CASSRMTGGQTEAFF

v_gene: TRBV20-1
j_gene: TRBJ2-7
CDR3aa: CSASVGLAGDEQYF

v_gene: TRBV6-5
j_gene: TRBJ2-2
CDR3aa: CASSYSRSSTGELFF

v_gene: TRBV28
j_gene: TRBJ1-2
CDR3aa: CASSLIGAGERYGYTF

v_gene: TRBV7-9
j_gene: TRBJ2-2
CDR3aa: CASSSTGRGWTGELFF

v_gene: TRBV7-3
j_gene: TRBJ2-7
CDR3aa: CASSASGNSYEQYF

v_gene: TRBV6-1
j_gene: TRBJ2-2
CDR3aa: CASSRPGLGIGELFF

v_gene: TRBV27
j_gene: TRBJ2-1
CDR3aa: CASRLLPGTSGSWEQFF

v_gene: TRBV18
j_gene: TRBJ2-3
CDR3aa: CASSLTRDSSTDTQYF

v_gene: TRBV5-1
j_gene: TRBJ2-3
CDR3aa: CASSLNRAPGTDTQYF

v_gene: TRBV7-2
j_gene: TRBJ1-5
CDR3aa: CASSLGRGENQPQHF

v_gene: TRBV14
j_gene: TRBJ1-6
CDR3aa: CASSLGRFSYNSPLHF

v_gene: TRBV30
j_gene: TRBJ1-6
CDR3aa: CAWSVENNSPLHF